These 6 T cell receptor beta chains share one sample of origin, sequenced in a study of Graves' ophthalmopathy and Graves' hyperthyroidism. RNA transcripts provided the template for amplifying TCR beta CDR3 regions. HTBI primers primed a first-round RT-PCR, and a second-round multiplex PCR followed. TCRdb re-called the multiplex PCR reads through MiXCR, storing one row per CDR3 protein. The sample shows some 1.1 million distinct CDR3 sequences, about 36% of them seen only once. Sequencing was done on a sample of peripheral blood or thyroid tissue (not recorded which). Every receptor here comes from an adult man with Graves' hyperthyroidism.

This clonotype has a handful of counts. The genes are TRBV3-1 and TRBJ1-2, with 9 bases identical to TRBD1. CDR1 is LGHDT, CDR2 YNNKEL, per germline (reference sequence). This CDR3 contains 15 residues. The ends lost 0 bases at V and 8 bases at J; junction bases unmatched: 7. The CDR3, as DNA: TGTGCCAGCAGCCAAGAAAGGACAGGGGCTGGAGGCTACACCTTC. Translation gives CASSQERTGAGGYTF.

For this clonotype: In this CDR3 the conserved last residue, phenylalanine or tryptophan, is missing, so a read error is likely. Because the CDR3's place on the DNA is in doubt, the DNA is left out and the CDR3 is given as listed by TCRdb. The chain uses TRBV7-8 and TRBJ2-7; the table's D call of TRBD1 was not tested on the DNA. Germline V gene lookup returns CDR1 SGHVS and CDR2 FQNEAQ. The length of the CDR3 is 13 amino acids, counting both ends. CDR3 region: CASSFPGGFSGPL.

The chain carries TRBV10-2 and TRBJ1-5, with 10 positions matching TRBD1. CDR1 and CDR2 (germline): WSHSY, SAAADI. The CDR3 has 16 amino acids. The V gene end was trimmed by 3 bases and the J gene end by 6 bases; junction bases not matched to a gene: 8. CDR3: CASSDTGQGTSQPQHF. For the CDR3, the DNA is TGCGCCAGCAGTGATACGGGACAGGGGACCTCTCAGCCCCAGCATTTT.

This sequence joins TRBV9 and TRBJ2-5; either TRBD1 or TRBD2 may supply D (6 bases each). This CDR3 region has 14 residues. Germline V gene lookup returns CDR1 SGDLS and CDR2 YYNGEE. Between the trimmed V and J ends, which lost 0 bases and 4 bases, there was a span of 10 bases. CDR3 coding DNA: TGTGCCAGCAGCGTAGTGGAGGGGGGAGAGACCCAGTACTTC. The encoded protein is CASSVVEGGETQYF.

This clonotype was counted ten times or more. The chain links TRBV11-2 to TRBJ1-1, with no clear D. Germline CDR1 is SGHAT and CDR2 is FQNNGV. The CDR3 sequence is 14 residues long. V was cut by 5 bases and J by 6 bases, with 16 bases left in between. The CDR3 loop reads CASSPSGFHAEAFF. The CDR3 bases are TGTGCCAGCAGCCCGTCCGGGTTTCACGCTGAAGCTTTCTTT.

This clonotype was picked up many times. The chain carries TRBV7-9 and TRBJ2-5, with D tentatively TRBD2 (6 bases). V lost 1 base and J lost 3, with 12 bases in between. Germline V gene data show CDR1 as SEHNR and CDR2 as FQNEAQ (reference sequence). The CDR3 extends over 15 amino acids. The CDR3 region has the DNA TGTGCCAGCAGCTTAGTGCGGGGTGAGAAAGAGACCCAGTACTTC. It yields the protein CASSLVRGEKETQYF. Looking up the rest from reference TRBV7-9 and TRBJ2-5 gives the full variable domain: DTGVSQNPRHKITKRGQNVTFRCDPISEHNRLYWYRQTLGQGPEFLTYFQNEAQLEKSRLLSDRFSAERPKGSFSTLEIQRTEQGDSAMYLCASSLVRGEKETQYFGPGTRLLVL.